These 20 T cell receptor beta chains came from one sample sequenced in a study of blood T cell repertoires in COVID-19 (dated by TCRdb to 2020 to 2022). The library was prepared using the immunoSEQ multiplex PCR assay. TCRdb took over this immuneACCESS table, retaining in-frame rearrangements with V and J assigned. Such tables are incomplete; in checked studies, under half of the missing clones stem from an unresolved V gene, and the remainder is unexplained. The table for this sample lists around 100,000 clones; about nine tenths of them were counted only once. The top ten clones comprise 3.5% to 5.5% of the sample. The sample was peripheral blood. The origin of the receptors is a man aged 40-49 years with acute or convalescent COVID-19.

J is TRBJ2-7 and V is TRBV7-9; D is perhaps TRBD2 (6 bases). Germline loops: CDR1 SEHNR, CDR2 FQNEAQ (reference sequence). V lost 6 bases and J lost 4, with 22 bases in between. This CDR3 contains 16 residues. The CDR3 protein is CASSSPRGAGSYEQYF. DNA for the CDR3: TGTGCCAGCAGTTCGCCCCGGGGCGCGGGAAGTTACGAGCAGTACTTC.

The chain is built from TRBV5-6 and TRBJ1-1; the match to TRBD1 covers 8 bases. The germline gives CDR1 SGHDT, CDR2 YYEEEE. J gave up 4 bases and V 4 bases, and 6 bases lay outside the gene matches. The CDR3 runs 14 residues. The CDR3, as DNA: TGTGCCAGCAGCATGACCGGGACAGGCACTGAAGCTTTCTTT. Translating gives CASSMTGTGTEAFF.

This chain uses TRBV12-3 or TRBV12-4 with TRBJ2-1, with D tentatively TRBD1 (5 bases). Trimming left V 6 bases short and J 8 bases short, with 14 bases between. The CDR3 consists of 13 residues. This CDR3 is CASSWGYSDEQFF. The CDR3 DNA reads as TGTGCCAGCAGCTGGGGCTATTCCGATGAGCAGTTCTTC.

The chain is built from TRBV2 and TRBJ2-5; D remains unclear. Trimming cost V 7 bases and J 2 bases, with 11 bases left between them. The CDR3 spans 13 residues. Germline loops: CDR1 SNHLY, CDR2 FYNNEI. The CDR3 DNA is TGTGCCAGCAACCACCTACGACAAGAGACCCAGTACTTC. Encoded protein: CASNHLRQETQYF.

The chain employs TRBV30 and TRBJ1-2; the match to TRBD1 covers 8 bases. This CDR3 is built from 14 residues. The ends lost 3 bases at V and 4 bases at J; junction bases unmatched: 7. Germline assignment: CDR1 GTSNPN and CDR2 SVGIG (reference sequence). The CDR3 spells CAWSASGQGYGYTF. The DNA of the CDR3 is TGTGCCTGGAGCGCTTCCGGACAGGGCTATGGCTACACCTTC.

The chain links TRBV10-3 to TRBJ2-3; maybe TRBD2 (6 bases). CDR1 and CDR2 from the germline V gene are ENHRY and SYGVKD. CDR3 length: 14 amino acids. Trimming stripped 1 base from V and 1 base from J, with 6 bases between. The CDR3 DNA reads as TGTGCCATCAGTGAGTGGGGGGGCACAGATACGCAGTATTTT. It translates to CAISEWGGTDTQYF.

The genes are TRBV30 and TRBJ2-7, with TRBD2 as a possible D gene (6 bases). Germline CDR1 reads GTSNPN; CDR2 reads SVGIG (reference sequence). Trimming pared 0 bases from V and 6 bases from J, leaving 12 bases between. There are 13 residues in the CDR3. CDR3 in DNA: TGTGCCTGGAGTGTGACGGGAGTCCCCGAGCAGTACTTC. Its translation is CAWSVTGVPEQYF.

The chain uses TRBV19 and TRBJ1-3; D gene uncertain. The CDR3 consists of 15 residues. CDR1 and CDR2 (germline): LNHDA, SQIVND (reference sequence). The V end lost 6 bases, the J end lost 0 bases, and 12 bases lay between the germline ends. CDR3 protein: CASSHNFFSGNTIYF. CDR3 nucleotide sequence: TGTGCCAGTAGCCATAACTTCTTCTCTGGAAACACCATATATTTT.

Only one count was recorded for this clone. The chain is built from TRBV3-1 (or the pseudogene TRBV3-2) and TRBJ1-4, with a tentative D call TRBD1 (6 bases). CDR1 is LGHDT, CDR2 YNNKEL, per germline (reference sequence). The CDR3 is 16 residues long. V lost 1 base and J 0 bases, leaving 9 bases between the germline ends. The CDR3 spells CASSQAGQSTNEKLFF. The CDR3 DNA reads TGTGCCAGCAGCCAAGCGGGACAATCAACTAATGAAAAACTGTTTTTT.

This clone was seen just once. The chain joins TRBV6-5 to TRBJ1-6; TRBD1 aligns across 7 bases. The CDR3 covers 14 residues. CDR1 and CDR2 (germline): MNHEY, SVGAGI. Germline trimming cut 8 bases from V and 5 bases from J; bases unmatched to any gene: 6. In DNA, the CDR3 is TGTGCCAGCGCCCGGGACAGAGATAATTCACCCCTCCACTTT. Translated: CASARDRDNSPLHF.

The chain combines TRBV27 with TRBJ1-3; D might be TRBD1 (5 bases). Trimming shortened V by 1 base and J by 4 bases, and 11 bases separated the two germline ends. Germline lookup yields CDR1 MNHEY and CDR2 SMNVEV (reference sequence). The CDR3 is 15 residues long. In DNA form, the CDR3 reads TGTGCCAGCAGTTTATGGGGCGGATCCGGAAACACCATATATTTT. This gives the protein CASSLWGGSGNTIYF.

The V and J genes are TRBV6-2 or TRBV6-3 and TRBJ2-5; the match to TRBD1 covers 9 bases. The germline V gene encodes CDR1 MNHEY and CDR2 SVGEGT. With 5 bases clipped from V and 5 bases from J, the junction kept 12 bases outside the gene matches. This CDR3 has 16 amino acids. CDR3 coding DNA: TGTGCCAGCAGTCCCGGTACAGGGGGCCGAGGGGAGACCCAGTACTTC. This translates into CASSPGTGGRGETQYF.

The J gene is TRBJ2-7, the V gene TRBV27; 7 nucleotides align to TRBD1. CDR1 and CDR2 from the germline V gene are MNHEY and SMNVEV (reference sequence). J gave up 4 bases and V 6 bases, and 6 bases lay outside the gene matches. CDR3 length: 13 residues. The CDR3 is CASRGTADYEQYF. The DNA for the CDR3 is TGTGCCAGCAGAGGGACAGCTGATTACGAGCAGTACTTC.

The chain combines TRBV2 with TRBJ1-6, with D unresolved. V was shortened by 9 bases and J by 5 bases, with 8 bases between the two germline ends. The V gene's germline CDR1 is SNHLY and CDR2 FYNNEI. The CDR3 has 12 residues. CDR3 nucleotides: TGTGCCAGTGGCCAGAATAATTCACCCCTCCACTTT. Translation gives CASGQNNSPLHF.

This rearrangement joins TRBV29-1 to TRBJ2-7, with 8 bases that match TRBD1. The CDR3 has 14 residues. Trimming removed 6 bases from V and 4 bases from J; junction bases left unmatched: 11. Per germline, CDR1 SQVTM and CDR2 ANQGSEA. The CDR3 loop reads CSVPSDRDGYEQYF. The CDR3 nucleotides read TGCAGCGTCCCGTCGGACAGGGATGGTTACGAGCAGTACTTC.

For the CDR3, the DNA is TGTGCCAGTCGGGACAGGGGGAATTCACCCCTCCACTTT. It yields the protein CASRDRGNSPLHF. J is TRBJ1-6 and V is TRBV19; 11 bases map to TRBD1. The length of the CDR3 is 13 residues. The germline gives CDR1 LNHDA, CDR2 SQIVND (reference sequence). Germline trimming cut 8 bases from V and 7 bases from J; bases unmatched to any gene: 1.

This chain joins TRBV7-3 and TRBJ1-1, with 7 bases fitting TRBD1. V shed 4 bases, J shed 4 bases, and the junction held 3 bases outside the gene matches. CDR1 SGHTA and CDR2 FQGTGA come from the germline V gene. The CDR3 covers 13 residues. This CDR3 reads CASSSYRGTEAFF. CDR3 coding DNA: TGTGCCAGCAGCTCCTACAGGGGCACTGAAGCTTTCTTT.

V gene TRBV19 combines with J gene TRBJ1-2, with 10 bases aligning to TRBD1. The junction had 4 bases not matched to a gene; V was cut back by 6 bases and J by 3 bases. Germline V gene lookup returns CDR1 LNHDA and CDR2 SQIVND (reference sequence). The CDR3 is made up of 14 amino acids. The CDR3 nucleotides read TGTGCCAGTAGCCTTGGGACAGGGGACTATGGCTACACCTTC. Translation gives CASSLGTGDYGYTF.

The chain employs TRBV5-5 and TRBJ2-3, with 8 bases fitting TRBD2. The trim removed 0 bases at V and 3 bases at J, leaving 3 bases unmatched. The CDR3 is made up of 15 amino acids. Germline CDR1 and CDR2: SGHKS and YYEKEE (reference sequence). In DNA form, the CDR3 reads TGTGCCAGCAGCTTGGCCGGGACTAGTACAGATACGCAGTATTTT. Encoded protein: CASSLAGTSTDTQYF.

The chain has TRBV11-3 and TRBJ2-3; 7 nucleotides match TRBD2. V shed 3 bases and J 4 bases; nucleotides not matched to a gene: 4. CDR1 is SGHNT and CDR2 is YENEEA in the germline V gene. CDR3 length: 14 residues. The CDR3 DNA sequence: TGTGCCAGCAGCTTGGCCAGCGGGGCAGATACGCAGTATTTT. Protein: CASSLASGADTQYF.